This T cell receptor beta chain was recovered during a study of CD8 T cells in ankylosing spondylitis. The study, taken as a whole, reports: Past research had described some motif variants in reactive arthritis synovial fluid and blood.

TCRdb reprocessed the 5' RACE reads with MiXCR, giving one entry per CDR3 protein. The sample records about 250,000 distinct CDR3 sequences, about 10% being singletons. About this clonotype: Antigen specificity is unknown. A junction boundary mismatches the germline segment, possibly from a read error.

The length of the CDR3 is 17 residues. Sequenced input: blood, either unsorted or a sorted T cell fraction (not recorded which). The chain combines TRBV12-3 or TRBV12-4 with TRBJ2-6; the D is unclear. The TCR comes from a male donor with ankylosing spondylitis or in good health (not recorded which). CDR3 residues: CVSSLSRVVSGANVLTF. Written as DNA, the CDR3 is TGTGTCAGCAGTTTATCACGAGTCGTCTCTGGGGCCAACGTCCTGACTTTC.